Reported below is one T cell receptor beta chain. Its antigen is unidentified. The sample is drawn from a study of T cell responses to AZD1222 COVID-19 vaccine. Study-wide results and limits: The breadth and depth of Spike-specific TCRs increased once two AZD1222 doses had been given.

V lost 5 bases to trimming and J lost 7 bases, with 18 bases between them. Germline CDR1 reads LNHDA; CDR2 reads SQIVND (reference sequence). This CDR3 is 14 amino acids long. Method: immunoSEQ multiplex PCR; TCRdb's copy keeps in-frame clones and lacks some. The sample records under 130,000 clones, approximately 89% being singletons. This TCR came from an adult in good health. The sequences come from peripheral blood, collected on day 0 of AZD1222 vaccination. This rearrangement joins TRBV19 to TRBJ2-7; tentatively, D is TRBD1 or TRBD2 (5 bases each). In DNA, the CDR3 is TGTGCCAGTAGTTTACCGGGACCCTCAGGGGAGCAGTACTTC. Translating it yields CASSLPGPSGEQYF.